This entry lists 18 T cell receptor beta chains sequenced from one sample in a study of T cell repertoires in cytomegalovirus infection. The antigens of these receptors remain unknown. One entry per CDR3 protein results from TCRdb running MiXCR on the reads. Here the sample spans 700,000 to 950,000 distinct CDR3 sequences, about 33% being singletons. The input for sequencing was cultured CD8+ T cells from PBMCs, taken from culture after CMV antigen stimulation. Receptor source: a human donor in good health (CMV status not recorded). Some clones in this sample may be carry-over from other donors' samples.

The V call is TRBV7-8, the J call TRBJ2-1; 12 bases agree with TRBD2. Germline-derived CDR1 and CDR2 are SGHVS and FQNEAQ. The CDR3 is made up of 16 amino acids. J gave up 7 bases and V 2 bases, and 6 bases lay outside the gene matches. As DNA, the CDR3 is TGTGCCAGCAGCTTAATTGGTCTAGCGGGAGGGAATGAGCAGTTCTTC. Amino acid sequence: CASSLIGLAGGNEQFF.

The table lists this clonotype with many counts. V and J are TRBV28 and TRBJ2-1; D gene unclear. The CDR3 covers 15 residues. Germline V gene sequence: CDR1 MDHEN, CDR2 SYDVKM. V lost 3 bases to trimming and J lost 0 bases, with 9 bases between them. The CDR3 bases are TGTGCCAGCAGTTTTAGGCAATCCTCCTACAATGAGCAGTTCTTC. Translating gives CASSFRQSSYNEQFF.

The DNA for the CDR3 is TGCAGCGTTGTGGGGATTCCGGGACTAGCGGGGTACGAGCAGTACTTC. This codes for CSVVGIPGLAGYEQYF. The chain couples TRBV29-1 to TRBJ2-7; 13 bases line up with TRBD2. This CDR3 is 16 amino acids long. V shed 4 bases, J shed 4 bases, and the junction held 10 bases outside the gene matches. Germline V gives CDR1 SQVTM, CDR2 ANQGSEA.

The chain recombines TRBV11-3 with TRBJ2-1; 9 bases agree with TRBD1. The CDR3 is made up of 16 amino acids. Germline assignment: CDR1 SGHNT and CDR2 YENEEA. Germline trimming cut 6 bases from V and 3 bases from J; bases unmatched to any gene: 9. CDR3 in amino acids: CASSRTGTGNYNEQFF. The CDR3 DNA is TGTGCCAGCAGTCGTACCGGGACAGGGAACTACAATGAGCAGTTCTTC.

This clonotype was seen a handful of times. J is TRBJ1-2 and V is TRBV9; D is unclear. V gave up 0 bases and J gave up 8 bases, with 11 bases separating them. The CDR3 has 13 residues. Looked up from germline, CDR1 is SGDLS and CDR2 is YYNGEE. Here the CDR3 reads CASSVGQGWGYTF. The CDR3 bases are TGTGCCAGCAGCGTAGGACAAGGGTGGGGCTACACCTTC.

The chain is built from TRBV9 and TRBJ1-1; tentatively, D is TRBD1 (5 bases). V shed 1 base and J shed 3 bases, with 10 bases lying between them. Germline V gene lookup returns CDR1 SGDLS and CDR2 YYNGEE. This CDR3 comprises 14 residues. CDR3 sequence reads: CASSVQGGDTEAFF. CDR3 in DNA: TGTGCCAGCAGCGTACAGGGAGGGGACACTGAAGCTTTCTTT.

This chain uses TRBV14 with TRBJ2-5, with 7 positions matching TRBD2. The CDR3 is made up of 16 amino acids. J lost 5 bases, V lost 4 bases, and 13 bases had no gene match. In germline, CDR1 is SGHDN, CDR2 FVKESK. CDR3 bases: TGTGCCAGCAGCCCATACGGACTAGTTGGGTGGGAGACCCAGTACTTC. Protein: CASSPYGLVGWETQYF.

J is TRBJ1-2 and V is TRBV12-3 or TRBV12-4, with D hard to call. The length of the CDR3 is 14 residues. Trimming took 5 bases from V and 3 from J, leaving 13 bases between them. The CDR3 DNA sequence: TGTGCCAGCAGTGACCGTGGGCTCGACTATGGCTACACCTTC. Residues: CASSDRGLDYGYTF.

The rearrangement joins TRBV5-1 to TRBJ1-5; 8 nucleotides agree with TRBD1. The CDR3 has 15 residues. Looked up from germline, CDR1 is SGHRS and CDR2 is YFSETQ. The V gene end was trimmed by 5 bases and the J gene end by 3 bases; junction bases not matched to a gene: 7. The CDR3 DNA reads as TGCGCCAGCAGGCCGACAGGGGCCGACAATCAGCCCCAGCATTTT. It translates to CASRPTGADNQPQHF.

This chain links TRBV12-3 or TRBV12-4 with TRBJ2-3; 8 bases agree with TRBD1. CDR3 length: 17 amino acids. The J segment lost 4 bases and the V segment lost 3 bases, leaving 12 bases of the junction unmatched. The CDR3 sequence is CASSFFPGGGDADTQYF. DNA of the CDR3: TGTGCCAGCAGTTTCTTTCCAGGGGGCGGCGACGCAGATACGCAGTATTTT.

This clonotype was found many times. The chain employs TRBV7-6 and TRBJ2-1, with no clear D. The CDR3 sequence is 16 residues long. Trimming took off 3 bases at V and 5 bases at J, with 17 bases between the two ends. Germline lookup yields CDR1 SGHVS and CDR2 FNYEAQ. The CDR3 loop reads CASSLVPTTENNEQFF. The CDR3 DNA sequence: TGTGCCAGCAGCTTGGTACCAACTACTGAAAACAATGAGCAGTTCTTC. The full variable domain, rest sourced from reference TRBV7-6 and TRBJ2-1, is GAGVSQSPRYKVTKRGQDVALRCDPISGHVSLYWYRQALGQGPEFLTYFNYEAQQDKSGLPNDRFSAERPEGSISTLTIQRTEQRDSAMYRCASSLVPTTENNEQFFGPGTRLTVL.

The chain carries TRBV27 and TRBJ2-1; no clear D gene. The V gene's germline CDR1 is MNHEY and CDR2 SMNVEV (reference sequence). Trimming removed 1 base at V and 2 bases at J, with 6 bases between. The CDR3 totals 14 residues. CDR3 bases: TGTGCCAGCAGTTTATATCAGACCTACAATGAGCAGTTCTTC. It specifies CASSLYQTYNEQFF.

This clonotype was observed a few times. The J gene is TRBJ2-3, the V gene TRBV7-8, with 8 positions matching TRBD2. The CDR3 has 17 amino acids. Germline V lookup: CDR1 SGHVS, CDR2 FQNEAQ. Trimming removed 1 base from V and 2 bases from J; junction bases left unmatched: 8. CDR3 nucleotide sequence: TGTGCCAGCAGCTTAGAACTGAGCGGGGGCCTCACAGATACGCAGTATTTT. Amino acid sequence: CASSLELSGGLTDTQYF.

V usage is TRBV27 and J usage is TRBJ2-2, with D maybe TRBD2 (6 bases). Germline-derived CDR1 and CDR2 are MNHEY and SMNVEV (reference sequence). The CDR3 has 17 residues. The ends were cut back, 2 bases at V and 6 bases at J, with 19 bases in the middle. CDR3 DNA sequence: TGTGCCAGCAGTTTAGGCTCAAGCGGGTCTTACCCCGGGGAGCTGTTTTTT. This translates into CASSLGSSGSYPGELFF.

This clonotype has more than one count but fewer than ten. J is TRBJ2-6 and V is TRBV9; D may match TRBD1 or TRBD2 (5 bases each). V shed 1 base and J shed 0 bases, with 14 bases lying between them. The CDR3 loop spans 18 amino acids. Germline CDR1 is SGDLS and CDR2 is YYNGEE. DNA of the CDR3: TGTGCCAGCAGCGTACGCCGGGACGGTAGCTCTGGGGCCAACGTCCTGACTTTC. As protein: CASSVRRDGSSGANVLTF.

This clonotype has more than one count but fewer than ten. The chain employs TRBV4-1 and TRBJ2-5; D is unresolved. The CDR3 is 15 residues long. V lost 0 bases and J lost 1, with 9 bases in between. The germline V gene has CDR1 MGHRA and CDR2 YSYEKL. In DNA form, the CDR3 reads TGCGCCAGCAGCCAAGAAAGTTATGTCCAAGAGACCCAGTACTTC. Translation gives CASSQESYVQETQYF.

The chain employs TRBV5-5 and TRBJ2-2; TRBD2 matches at 7 bases. The germline V gene encodes CDR1 SGHKS and CDR2 YYEKEE (reference sequence). This CDR3 is 19 amino acids long. V lost 2 bases, J lost 2 bases, and 15 bases stayed unmatched. CDR3 region: CASSFTVVQEGLNTGELFF. As DNA, the CDR3 is TGTGCCAGCAGCTTCACAGTTGTTCAGGAGGGACTAAACACCGGGGAGCTGTTTTTT.

This chain connects TRBV10-3 to TRBJ1-5; TRBD1 is a possible D gene (5 bases). Trimming stripped 4 bases from V and 11 bases from J, with 21 bases between. Germline V lookup: CDR1 ENHRY, CDR2 SYGVKD. The length of the CDR3 is 15 residues. CDR3 region: CAISARQSLIPAQHF. The CDR3 DNA sequence: TGTGCCATCAGTGCCCGACAGTCCTTGATTCCGGCCCAGCATTTT.